This TCR beta chain is drawn from a study of cytomegalovirus exposure and HLA in healthy donors. Study details: Previous work identified roughly 120 million unique TCR beta sequences from around 180 million T cells. Overall study findings and caveats: A cluster of highly shared sequence variants was likely a sequencing artifact.

Trimming left V 3 bases short and J 1 base short, with 9 bases between. The CDR3 extends over 13 amino acids. Germline loops: CDR1 GTSNPN, CDR2 SVGIG (reference sequence). The primer mix had 60 Vbeta and 13 Jbeta primers. TCRdb keeps only in-frame clones here, not all; method: immunoSEQ multiplex PCR. This sample carries 200,000 to 250,000 clones, approximately 82% of them seen once, and the ten largest clones take approximately 0.63%. This clone has a handful of counts. Its antigen is still unknown. The identical CDR3 is also encoded by other nucleotide sequences in the sample. This TCR came from a man aged 18 to 35 in good health and CMV-seronegative. The chain joins TRBV30 to TRBJ1-1, with a weak D call TRBD1 (6 bases). Sequenced: PBMCs. CDR3 residues: CAWSVQGNTEAFF. CDR3 nucleotide sequence: TGTGCCTGGAGCGTACAGGGGAACACTGAAGCTTTCTTT.